The rows below give T cell receptor beta chains drawn from one sample of a study of OX40 agonist ivuxolimab in advanced cancers. The method was immunoSEQ multiplex PCR; TCRdb's version includes in-frame clones alone and lacks a portion of them. The table records about 38,000 clones, about 89% of them present only once. Sequenced here: CD4+ or CD8+ T cells sorted from blood, sampled in a trial of the OX40 agonist ivuxolimab. The receptor set was obtained from an adult with an advanced solid tumor such as melanoma, head and neck, liver or kidney cancer. CDR3s include the opening cysteine and the closing phenylalanine or tryptophan. Fields, in order: clone size, V gene, J gene, D gene, CDR3 DNA, CDR3 protein. The D gene is left open where the match is weak. For some rows the clone size is stated as once, few or many, or as a class when expanded; others skip it.

abundance: -
v_gene: TRBV18
j_gene: TRBJ2-3
d_gene: -
CDR3nt: TGTGCCAGCTCACCACCGGGACTCTATCGCACAGATACGCAGTATTTT
CDR3aa: CASSPPGLYRTDTQYF

abundance: -
v_gene: TRBV5-1
j_gene: TRBJ2-7
d_gene: -
CDR3nt: TGCGCCAGCAGCCTGGTCCCGGACGCGTCCTACGAGCAGTACTTC
CDR3aa: CASSLVPDASYEQYF

abundance: -
v_gene: TRBV10-2
j_gene: TRBJ2-1
d_gene: -
CDR3nt: TGCGCCAGCAGTGGTATTCGATCCTACAATGAGCAGTTCTTC
CDR3aa: CASSGIRSYNEQFF

abundance: -
v_gene: TRBV30
j_gene: TRBJ1-2
d_gene: TRBD1
CDR3nt: TGTGCCTGGAGTGTCATGGGGACAGGTCGTTCGGTCTATGGCTACACCTTC
CDR3aa: CAWSVMGTGRSVYGYTF

abundance: -
v_gene: TRBV11-3
j_gene: TRBJ2-5
d_gene: -
CDR3nt: TGTGCCAGCAGCTTAGATGGCCGGACCGAAGAGACCCAGTACTTC
CDR3aa: CASSLDGRTEETQYF

abundance: few
v_gene: TRBV29-1
j_gene: TRBJ1-1
d_gene: TRBD1
CDR3nt: TGCAGCGTCCCAACGGGACAGACGAAAACTGAAGCTTTCTTT
CDR3aa: CSVPTGQTKTEAFF

abundance: -
v_gene: TRBV27
j_gene: TRBJ1-2
d_gene: -
CDR3nt: TGTGCCACTGGGGTCTTCGGGGCTAAACCCTATGGCTACACCTTC
CDR3aa: CATGVFGAKPYGYTF

abundance: -
v_gene: TRBV20-1
j_gene: TRBJ2-2
d_gene: -
CDR3nt: TGCAGTGCTATGAAAGCGGGGGAGCTGTTTTTT
CDR3aa: CSAMKAGELFF

abundance: -
v_gene: TRBV7-9
j_gene: TRBJ2-5
d_gene: -
CDR3nt: TGTGCCAGCAGCCCCCCAGGGGCACTCGGAGAGACCCAGTACTTC
CDR3aa: CASSPPGALGETQYF

abundance: -
v_gene: TRBV7-3
j_gene: TRBJ2-3
d_gene: -
CDR3nt: TGTGCCAGCAGCTTAAACCCTGGGGATACGCAGTATTTT
CDR3aa: CASSLNPGDTQYF

abundance: -
v_gene: TRBV6-1
j_gene: TRBJ1-6
d_gene: -
CDR3nt: TGTGCCAGCAGTGAAGTCGCAGGGAGCTCACCCCTCCACTTT
CDR3aa: CASSEVAGSSPLHF

abundance: -
v_gene: TRBV5-1
j_gene: TRBJ1-1
d_gene: -
CDR3nt: TGCGCCAGCAGCTTGGCCCTAAGAGGCATGAACACTGAAGCTTTCTTT
CDR3aa: CASSLALRGMNTEAFF

abundance: once
v_gene: TRBV27
j_gene: TRBJ2-7
d_gene: TRBD1
CDR3nt: TGTGCCAGCAGAGGAGGGACAGGGGGCCGGAACGAGCAGTACTTC
CDR3aa: CASRGGTGGRNEQYF

abundance: -
v_gene: TRBV19
j_gene: TRBJ1-4
d_gene: TRBD1
CDR3nt: TGTGCCAGTAGTATCTCAGGGGGCGATGAAAAACTGTTTTTT
CDR3aa: CASSISGGDEKLFF